A selection of T cell receptor beta chains follows, all from one sample in a study of blood T cells in healthy people across ages. MiXCR was run by TCRdb on the 5' RACE reads, yielding one entry per CDR3 protein. The sample lists 1.5 million to 2 million distinct CDR3 sequences, roughly 27% occurring once. The sequenced material came from blood. Receptors originate from a woman aged 25 to 39 in good health. The CDR3 runs from the conserved cysteine through the conserved F or W. Each record gives: J gene, CDR3 length, V gene, D gene, clone size, CDR3 DNA, CDR3 protein. A D gene is named only where the DNA matches it firmly. Part of the rows lack a size; the others show once, few, many or a class for expanded clones.

TRBJ2-1 | 16 | TRBV3-1 | TRBD2 | few | TGTGCCAGCAGCCATTCACTAGCGGGGGGGCGAAATGAGCAGTTCTTC | CASSHSLAGGRNEQFF
TRBJ2-7 | 13 | TRBV5-6 | NA | NA | TGTGTCAGCAGCTTGGGGCTAATCTACGAGCAGTACTTC | CVSSLGLIYEQYF
TRBJ2-7 | 15 | TRBV19 | TRBD2 | NA | TGTGCCAGTAGTGATAGCGGGAGGGGCGAACACGAGCAGTACTTC | CASSDSGRGEHEQYF
TRBJ1-2 | 14 | TRBV4-1 | NA | NA | TGCGCCGGCAGCCAAGTGGACCTGGCCTATGGCTACACCTTC | CAGSQVDLAYGYTF
TRBJ2-3 | 18 | TRBV4-1 | TRBD2 | NA | TGCGCCAACAGCCAGACTAGCGGGGGGGCCGGAACGATAGATACGCAGTATTTT | CANSQTSGGAGTIDTQYF
TRBJ2-1 | 18 | TRBV15 | TRBD2 | NA | TGTGCCACCAGCAGAGAGGAGGCGACTAGCGGGGGCGACAATGAGCAGTTCTTC | CATSREEATSGGDNEQFF
TRBJ1-3 | 15 | TRBV6-6 | NA | NA | TGTGCCAGCAGCGACCCCGACAGGACTGGAAACACCATATATTTT | CASSDPDRTGNTIYF
TRBJ1-2 | 14 | TRBV19 | NA | few | TGTGCCAGTAGTATTGGGCAGGGCGGCGATGGCTACACCTTC | CASSIGQGGDGYTF
TRBJ2-1 | 14 | TRBV20-1 | TRBD2 | many | TGCAGTGCTAGGCAGGGACTAGCGGGGGGTGAGCAGTTCTTC | CSARQGLAGGEQFF
TRBJ2-5 | 13 | TRBV15 | NA | NA | TGTGCCACCAGCGACAGGACCCAAGAGACCCAGTACTTC | CATSDRTQETQYF
TRBJ1-2 | 15 | TRBV5-1 | NA | NA | TGCGCCAGCAGCGCCATCTCCGGGACTGCAGATGGCTACACCTTC | CASSAISGTADGYTF
TRBJ2-1 | 16 | TRBV7-2 | TRBD2 | few | TGTGCCAGCAGCTTAGGAATAGCGGGACCCGACAATGAGCAGTTCTTC | CASSLGIAGPDNEQFF
TRBJ2-4 | 15 | TRBV5-5 | NA | NA | TGTGCCAGCAGCCGGTCCCTTGGGCAGATGGACATTCAGTACTTC | CASSRSLGQMDIQYF
TRBJ2-7 | 15 | TRBV10-3 | TRBD2 | NA | TGTACCATCAGTGAGTCGCAGCGGGAGGGAAACGAGCAGTACTTC | CTISESQREGNEQYF
TRBJ2-1 | 16 | TRBV5-1 | NA | NA | TGCGCCAGCAGCCAAAAACAGGCCCTTAGGGACAATGAGCAGTTCTTC | CASSQKQALRDNEQFF
TRBJ2-1 | 14 | TRBV27 | NA | few | TGCGCCAGCACTCGCGACAGGACCTACAATGAGCAGTTCTTC | CASTRDRTYNEQFF
TRBJ1-6 | 18 | TRBV12-3/TRBV12-4 | NA | NA | TGTGCCAGCAGTCACGGATATACCTTTAACAGGGCCAGATCACCCCTCCACTTT | CASSHGYTFNRARSPLHF
TRBJ2-1 | 13 | TRBV30 | NA | NA | TGTGCCTGGAGTCCAGGACCTGGCTATGAGCAGTTCTTC | CAWSPGPGYEQFF
TRBJ1-1 | 15 | TRBV6-2/TRBV6-3 | NA | NA | TGTGCCAGTTCTTTCGACAGGCCCTTGAACACTGAAGCTTTCTTT | CASSFDRPLNTEAFF
TRBJ2-7 | 15 | TRBV20-1 | NA | many | TGCAGTGCTAGAGATCAAGAGACAGGAACCTACGAGCAGTACTTC | CSARDQETGTYEQYF
TRBJ1-6 | 15 | TRBV3-1 | TRBD1 | few | TGTGCCAGCAGCCCGACAGGGAATCACAATTCACCCCTCCACTTT | CASSPTGNHNSPLHF
TRBJ2-7 | 16 | TRBV7-2 | TRBD2 | NA | TGTGCCAGCAGCTTAGTAGCGGGGGCCGTCGGGTACGAGCAGTACTTC | CASSLVAGAVGYEQYF
TRBJ2-7 | 14 | TRBV12-3/TRBV12-4 | TRBD2 | NA | TGTGTCAGCAGGCGGCGGGAGATTCCCTACGAGCAGTACTTC | CVSRRREIPYEQYF
TRBJ2-5 | 14 | TRBV20-1 | NA | many | TGCAGTGTATACGCTAGCCATTCAGCGAGGGAGCAGTACTTC | CSVYASHSAREQYF
TRBJ2-5 | 15 | TRBV11-2 | NA | NA | TGTACCAGCAGCTTAGATTGGGGGGGCCCCCCGACCCAGTACTTC | CTSSLDWGGPPTQYF
TRBJ2-1 | 16 | TRBV15 | NA | many | TGTGCCACCAGTCCGATGGGGGGCGAACCCTACAATGAGCAGTTCTTC | CATSPMGGEPYNEQFF
TRBJ2-1 | 17 | TRBV3-1 | TRBD2 | NA | TGTGCCAGCAGCCCCCCGGACGGGGGGAGCTCCTACAATGAGCAGTTCTTC | CASSPPDGGSSYNEQFF
TRBJ2-3 | 15 | TRBV7-2 | TRBD2 | few | TGTGCCAGCAGCCCTACTAGCGGAGAACAGTATACGCAGTATTTT | CASSPTSGEQYTQYF
TRBJ1-2 | 17 | TRBV3-1 | NA | few | TGTGCCAGCAGCACCGGAAGGGGGGCGCGTAATGGATATGGCTACACCTTC | CASSTGRGARNGYGYTF
TRBJ2-3 | 14 | TRBV7-2 | NA | once | TGTGCCAGCAGCTTAATCGCGGCCCAGGATACGCAGTATTTT | CASSLIAAQDTQYF
TRBJ2-2 | 15 | TRBV5-1 | NA | once | TGCGCCAGCAGCGCCCTATCGGAGAACACCGGGGAGCTGTTTTTT | CASSALSENTGELFF
TRBJ2-7 | 14 | TRBV7-2 | TRBD2 | NA | TGTGCCAGCAGCTTGGGACTAGAGGAGTACGAGCAGTACTTC | CASSLGLEEYEQYF
TRBJ2-5 | 13 | TRBV12-3/TRBV12-4 | TRBD2 | many | TGTGCCAGCAGTTCAATAGCGGGAGAGACCCAGTACTTC | CASSSIAGETQYF